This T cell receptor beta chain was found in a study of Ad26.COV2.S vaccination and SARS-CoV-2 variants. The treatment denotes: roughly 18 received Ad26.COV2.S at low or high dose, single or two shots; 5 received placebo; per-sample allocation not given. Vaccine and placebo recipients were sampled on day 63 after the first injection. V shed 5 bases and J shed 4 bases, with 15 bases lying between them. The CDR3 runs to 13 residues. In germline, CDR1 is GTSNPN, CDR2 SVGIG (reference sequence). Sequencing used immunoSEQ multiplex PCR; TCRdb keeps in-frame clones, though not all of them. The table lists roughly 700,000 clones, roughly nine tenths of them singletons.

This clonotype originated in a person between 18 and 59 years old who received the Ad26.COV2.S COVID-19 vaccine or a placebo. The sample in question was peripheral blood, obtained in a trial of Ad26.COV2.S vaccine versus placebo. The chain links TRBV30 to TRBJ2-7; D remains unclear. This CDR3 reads CAWDTSRPYEQYF. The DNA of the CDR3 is TGTGCCTGGGACACGTCGAGACCTTACGAGCAGTACTTC.